The following is a T cell receptor beta chain sequence with its context. The sample comes from a study of PD-L1 blockade in urothelial cancer. Sample time point: peripheral blood 6 weeks after treatment start. Germline V gives CDR1 MDHEN, CDR2 SYDVKM. Trimming took off 6 bases at V and 4 bases at J, with 21 bases between the two ends. The CDR3 is made up of 17 amino acids. Profiling relied on immunoSEQ multiplex PCR, and the TCRdb table lists in-frame clones only, not all of them. The sample holds around 110,000 clones; roughly 89% are singletons and the top ten take roughly 1.8%. This rearrangement joins TRBV28 to TRBJ2-2, with D perhaps matching TRBD2 (6 bases). The source material was PBMCs, sampled around atezolizumab (anti-PD-L1) treatment. The source is a man between 60 and 75 years old with urothelial cancer. The CDR3 DNA reads TGTGCCAGCAGCCCCGAGCAGGGCCTCGGGAGCACCGGGGAGCTGTTTTTT. The encoded protein is CASSPEQGLGSTGELFF.